This TCR beta chain was recovered during a study of early stage breast cancer tumors. Germline lookup yields CDR1 SGDLS and CDR2 YYNGEE. Trimming left V 5 bases short and J 0 bases short, with 11 bases between. There are 15 residues in the CDR3. Produced via immunoSEQ multiplex PCR; TCRdb's table is partial and in-frame only. There are over 5,000 clones in the sample; less than 85% occur only once, and 15% to 17% lies in the top ten. Source material: breast tumor tissue. The rearrangement joins TRBV9 to TRBJ2-2; possible D gene TRBD2, 6 bases. The TCR originated in a person in their sixties or seventies with breast cancer. CDR3 amino acids: CASSGGTSNTGELFF. Written as DNA, the CDR3 is TGTGCCAGCAGTGGGGGGACTTCGAACACCGGGGAGCTGTTTTTT.